This is a list of T cell receptor beta chains from one sample in a study of lung T cells in sarcoidosis with Löfgren's syndrome. TCRdb used MiXCR to reprocess the reads, holding one entry per CDR3 protein. The repertoire holds 58,000 or so distinct CDR3 sequences, with 21% as singletons. The sequenced sample consisted of CD4+ T cells from PBMCs. These TCRs come from a human donor with sarcoidosis (Löfgren's syndrome or another form), or a control subject (not recorded which). Each CDR3 is given with its conserved first and last residue. A D gene is named only where the DNA matches it firmly. Expanded clones are given a class, and other clones once, few, many or no size at all.

clone size	V gene	D gene	J gene	CDR3 DNA	CDR3 protein
few	TRBV20-1	TRBD2	TRBJ2-1	TGCAGTGCTAGGAGGACTAGCGGGAGGGTGAGCTCCTACAATGAGCAGTTCTTC	CSARRTSGRVSSYNEQFF
many	TRBV28	TRBD1	TRBJ1-5	TGTGCCAGCAGTACTACGGACAGGCCCGCGGGCCAGCATTTT	CASSTTDRPAGQHF
many	TRBV2	NA	TRBJ2-3	TGTGCCAGCAAGGCGACCAGCACAGATACGCAGTATTTT	CASKATSTDTQYF
many	TRBV7-2	NA	TRBJ1-5	TGTGCCAGCAGCCCCGTGGGGGATCAGCCCCAGCATTTT	CASSPVGDQPQHF
medium-sized	TRBV20-1	NA	TRBJ2-3	TGCAGTGCTAGAGCCTACGCAGATACGCAGTATTTT	CSARAYADTQYF
NA	TRBV20-1	NA	TRBJ2-1	TGCAGTACCCCGCGGGGCAGGGGTTACAATGAGCAGTTCTTC	CSTPRGRGYNEQFF
NA	TRBV6-2/TRBV6-3	NA	TRBJ2-3	TGTGCCAGCACTCGGTATTTAACATATACGCAGTATTTT	CASTRYLTYTQYF
NA	TRBV10-3	NA	TRBJ2-7	TGTGCCATCAGTGAGTCGGTAAGCTACGAGCAGTACTTC	CAISESVSYEQYF
many	TRBV6-2/TRBV6-3	NA	TRBJ1-2	TGTGCCAGCAGTTACGACGGAAACTATGGCTACACCTTC	CASSYDGNYGYTF
NA	TRBV14	TRBD1	TRBJ1-3	TGTGCCAGCAGCCAAGTTCATGGGACAGGGGCGCCCGGAAACACCATATATTTT	CASSQVHGTGAPGNTIYF
NA	TRBV3-1	NA	TRBJ2-3	TGTGCCAGCAGCCAAGATAGAATCGGGGCGGGAACTGAAACAGATACGCAGTATTTT	CASSQDRIGAGTETDTQYF
few	TRBV11-2	NA	TRBJ2-3	TGTGCCAGCAGCTTAACAGGGAGGACAGATACGCAGTATTTT	CASSLTGRTDTQYF
many	TRBV28	NA	TRBJ1-5	TGTGCCAGCAGTTTAAGCAGGGTCCGGCGGAGCAATCAGCCCCAGCATTTT	CASSLSRVRRSNQPQHF
NA	TRBV12-3/TRBV12-4	TRBD1	TRBJ2-3	TGTGCCAGCAGTTTTGGACAGGCCAGCACAGATACGCAGTATTTT	CASSFGQASTDTQYF
NA	TRBV19	NA	TRBJ2-3	TGTGCCAGTATTGGACTGGACCAGACCAGTACGCAGTATTTT	CASIGLDQTSTQYF
many	TRBV6-2/TRBV6-3	TRBD2	TRBJ2-3	TGTGCCAGCATGTGGCCGGGACTAGCTACAGATACGCAGTATTTT	CASMWPGLATDTQYF
many	TRBV20-1	TRBD2	TRBJ2-3	TGCAGTGCTGAATCGACTAGCGGGGGCACAGATACGCAGTATTTT	CSAESTSGGTDTQYF
NA	TRBV5-4	NA	TRBJ1-4	TGTGCCAGCAGCACCCGGGCAACTAATGAAAAACTGTTTTTT	CASSTRATNEKLFF
NA	TRBV2	TRBD2	TRBJ2-3	TGTGCCAGCAGTGACTCGCCTAGCGGGGCAGATACGCAGTATTTT	CASSDSPSGADTQYF
few	TRBV29-1	NA	TRBJ1-1	TGCAGCGTTGAATTGTCGAACACTGAAGCTTTCTTT	CSVELSNTEAFF
few	TRBV11-2	TRBD2	TRBJ2-3	TGTGCCAGCAGCTCCTCGGGGGGGCAAAATACGCAGTATTTT	CASSSSGGQNTQYF
few	TRBV2	NA	TRBJ2-1	TGTGCCACCAGGGGGGCAAATGAGCAGTTCTTC	CATRGANEQFF
many	TRBV7-9	NA	TRBJ2-5	TGTGCCAGCAGCTTAGCAGGGGCCGGGGAGACCCAGTACTTC	CASSLAGAGETQYF
NA	TRBV28	NA	TRBJ2-4	TGTGTCAGCAATTTGACAAGGGAAAACATTCAGTACTTC	CVSNLTRENIQYF
many	TRBV20-1	NA	TRBJ1-6	TGCAGTGCTAGTGGGGACCCCTCCACCCTCCACTTT	CSASGDPSTLHF
NA	TRBV5-4	TRBD1	TRBJ2-3	TGTGCCAGCAGCTTGGACTGGACAGGGTTTAAGACAGCAGATACGCAGTATTTT	CASSLDWTGFKTADTQYF
NA	TRBV10-3	NA	TRBJ2-1	TGTGCCATCATGGGAACAGGGCGGGCCAATGGGCAGCTCTTC	CAIMGTGRANGQLF
many	TRBV18	TRBD1	TRBJ2-7	TGTGCCAGCGCCCCTGGGACAGCCTCCTACGAGCAGTACTTC	CASAPGTASYEQYF
NA	TRBV5-4	NA	TRBJ1-1	TGTGCCAGCAGCTTGGTTGGGACACCGAACACTGAAGCTTTCTTT	CASSLVGTPNTEAFF
many	TRBV28	NA	TRBJ2-7	TGTGCCAGCAGTAACCGGGTGACTCGGAGCTCCTACGAGCAGTACTTC	CASSNRVTRSSYEQYF
NA	TRBV5-1	TRBD1	TRBJ1-1	TGCGCCAGCAGCTTGGGGACAGGCGATACAGCTTTCTTT	CASSLGTGDTAFF
few	TRBV20-1	NA	TRBJ1-1	TGCAGTGCTTATCGACAGTTGAACACTGAAGCTTTCTTT	CSAYRQLNTEAFF
many	TRBV20-1	NA	TRBJ1-1	TGCAGTGCTAGAGATTTCGGACTCCTGAACACTGAAGCTTTCTTT	CSARDFGLLNTEAFF
NA	TRBV24-1	NA	TRBJ1-5	TGTGCCACCGCGGATTCCAATCAGCCCCAGCATTTT	CATADSNQPQHF
NA	TRBV20-1	TRBD2	TRBJ2-7	TGCAGTGCGCCGAGACTTCTAGCGGGAGGGCCCTACGAGCAGTACTTC	CSAPRLLAGGPYEQYF
NA	TRBV2	TRBD2	TRBJ2-3	TGTGCCAGCTTAAGGACTAGCGGAAGGGGCACAGATACGCAGTATTTT	CASLRTSGRGTDTQYF
many	TRBV11-2	NA	TRBJ2-7	TGTGCCAGCAGCTTCCGTTGGGAGGCGACCTACGAGCAGTACTTC	CASSFRWEATYEQYF
many	TRBV4-2	NA	TRBJ1-2	TGTGCCAGCAGCCCGTCAGGGTTCTATGGCTACACCTTC	CASSPSGFYGYTF
many	TRBV20-1	NA	TRBJ1-6	TGCAGTGCTAGAGTCGGCTCGACCGCTGATTTTAATTCACCCCTCCACTTT	CSARVGSTADFNSPLHF
few	TRBV7-9	NA	TRBJ2-7	TGTGCCAGCAGGAGAACAGGGGGGGCCTACGAGCAGTACTTC	CASRRTGGAYEQYF
NA	TRBV19	TRBD2	TRBJ2-7	TGTGCCAGTAGTAGGACTAGCAGGGCTTCCTACGAGCAGTACTTC	CASSRTSRASYEQYF
many	TRBV7-9	NA	TRBJ2-3	TGTGCCAGCAGCTTAGGAGACAAGCCTTTTCAGATAGATACGCAGTATTTT	CASSLGDKPFQIDTQYF
NA	TRBV7-2	TRBD1	TRBJ2-1	TGTGCCAGCAGCGTCACAGGGGCTTCTAATGAGCAGTTCTTC	CASSVTGASNEQFF
NA	TRBV5-1	TRBD1	TRBJ1-4	TGCGCCAGCAGCCTCGGACAGGGGGGTGGTACTAATGAAAAACTGTTTTTT	CASSLGQGGGTNEKLFF
NA	TRBV30	TRBD1	TRBJ2-1	TGTGCCTGGTCTCCGGGACAGGGAATAGAGCAGTTCTTC	CAWSPGQGIEQFF
many	TRBV6-1	TRBD2	TRBJ2-3	TGTGCCAGCAGCACCGCCGGGACTAGCAGGGATACGCAGTATTTT	CASSTAGTSRDTQYF